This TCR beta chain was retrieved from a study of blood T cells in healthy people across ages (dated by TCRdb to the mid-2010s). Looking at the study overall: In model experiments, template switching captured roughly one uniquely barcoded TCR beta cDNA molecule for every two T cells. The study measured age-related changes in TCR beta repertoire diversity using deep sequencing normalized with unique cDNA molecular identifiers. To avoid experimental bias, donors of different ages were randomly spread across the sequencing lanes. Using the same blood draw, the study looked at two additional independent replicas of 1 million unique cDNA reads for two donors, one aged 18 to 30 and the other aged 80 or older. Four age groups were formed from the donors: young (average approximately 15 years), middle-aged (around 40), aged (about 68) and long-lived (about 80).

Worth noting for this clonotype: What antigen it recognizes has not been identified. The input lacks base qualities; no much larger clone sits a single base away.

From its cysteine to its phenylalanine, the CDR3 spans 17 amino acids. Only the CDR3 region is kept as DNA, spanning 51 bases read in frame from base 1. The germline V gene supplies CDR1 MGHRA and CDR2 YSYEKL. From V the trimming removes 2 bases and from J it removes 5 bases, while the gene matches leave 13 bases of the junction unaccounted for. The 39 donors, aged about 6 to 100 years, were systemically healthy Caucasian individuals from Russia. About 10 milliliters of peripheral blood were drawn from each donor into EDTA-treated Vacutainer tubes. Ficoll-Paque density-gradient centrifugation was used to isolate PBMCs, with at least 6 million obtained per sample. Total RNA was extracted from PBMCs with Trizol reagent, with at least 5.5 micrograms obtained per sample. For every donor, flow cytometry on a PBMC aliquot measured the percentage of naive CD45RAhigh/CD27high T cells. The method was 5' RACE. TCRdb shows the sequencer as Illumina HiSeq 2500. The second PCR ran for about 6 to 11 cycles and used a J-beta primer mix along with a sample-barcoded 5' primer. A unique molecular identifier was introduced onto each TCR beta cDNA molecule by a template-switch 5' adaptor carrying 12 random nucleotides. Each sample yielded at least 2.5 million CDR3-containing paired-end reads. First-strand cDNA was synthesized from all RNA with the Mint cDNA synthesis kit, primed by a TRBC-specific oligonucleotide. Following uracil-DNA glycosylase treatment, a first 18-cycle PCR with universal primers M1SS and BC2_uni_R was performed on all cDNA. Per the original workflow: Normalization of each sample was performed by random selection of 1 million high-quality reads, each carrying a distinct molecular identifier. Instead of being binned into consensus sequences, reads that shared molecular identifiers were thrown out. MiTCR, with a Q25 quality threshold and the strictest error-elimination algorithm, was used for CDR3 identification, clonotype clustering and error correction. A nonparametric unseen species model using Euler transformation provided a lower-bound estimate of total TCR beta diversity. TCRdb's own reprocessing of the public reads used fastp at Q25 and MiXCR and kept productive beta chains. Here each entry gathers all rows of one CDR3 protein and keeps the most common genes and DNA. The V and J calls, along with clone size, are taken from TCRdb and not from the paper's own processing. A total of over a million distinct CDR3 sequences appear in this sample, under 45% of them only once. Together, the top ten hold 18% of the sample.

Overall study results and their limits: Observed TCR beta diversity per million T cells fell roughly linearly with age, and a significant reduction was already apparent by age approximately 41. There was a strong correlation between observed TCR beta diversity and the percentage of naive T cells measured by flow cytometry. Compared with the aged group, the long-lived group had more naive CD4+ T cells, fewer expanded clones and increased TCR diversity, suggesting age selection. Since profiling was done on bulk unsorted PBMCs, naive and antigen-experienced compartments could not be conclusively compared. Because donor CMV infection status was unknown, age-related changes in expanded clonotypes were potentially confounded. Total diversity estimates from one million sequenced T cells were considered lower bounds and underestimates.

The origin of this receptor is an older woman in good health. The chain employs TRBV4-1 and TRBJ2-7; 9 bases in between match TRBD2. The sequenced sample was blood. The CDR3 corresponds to CASSQHGSGGRLNEQYF. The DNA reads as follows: TGCGCCAGCAGCCAACACGGAAGCGGGGGGAGATTGAACGAGCAGTACTTC.